What follows are 10 T cell receptor beta chains derived from one specimen sequenced in a study of OX40 agonist ivuxolimab in advanced cancers. TCRdb keeps only in-frame clones here, not all; method: immunoSEQ multiplex PCR. Seen here are fewer than 25,000 clones, about 75% observed once, and the top ten hold approximately 19%. The material was CD4+ or CD8+ T cells sorted from blood, obtained in a trial of the OX40 agonist ivuxolimab. The receptors stem from an adult with an advanced solid tumor such as melanoma, head and neck, liver or kidney cancer.

In this sample, this clone turned up once. CDR3 sequence (DNA): TGTGCCAGCAGTTCCGGACTAGGCACAGATACGCAGTATTTT. Protein sequence: CASSSGLGTDTQYF. The chain recombines TRBV27 with TRBJ2-3; 7 bases align to TRBD2. V was pared by 4 bases and J by 1 base, with 2 bases of the junction left unmatched. Germline V gives CDR1 MNHEY, CDR2 SMNVEV (reference sequence). The CDR3 totals 14 residues.

The sample holds a few counts of this clone. The chain employs TRBV7-8 and TRBJ2-7; no definite D call. Germline loops: CDR1 SGHVS, CDR2 FQNEAQ. CDR3 length: 16 residues. With 2 bases removed from V and 7 bases from J, the gap between germline ends came to 21 bases. Written as DNA, the CDR3 is TGTGCCAGCAGCTTATTTTCGGCCAGGACCCCTTGGGAGCAGTACTTC. It is translated as CASSLFSARTPWEQYF.

The chain couples TRBV21-1 to TRBJ2-7; TRBD1 is taken as the D call from the table, unchecked against the DNA. TRBV21-1 is described as a pseudogene. The CDR3 loop spans 18 amino acids. CDR3 residues: CASSKENDSGPPGYEQYF. The DNA for the CDR3 is TGTGCCAGCAGCAAAGAGAACGACAGTGGCCCTCCAGGGTACGAGCAGTACTTC.

V gene TRBV4-3 combines with J gene TRBJ2-7; a possible D gene is TRBD2 (5 bases). The CDR3 length is 15 residues. Trimming took off 2 bases at V and 4 bases at J, with 15 bases between the two ends. Germline V gene lookup returns CDR1 LGHNA and CDR2 YSLEER. For the CDR3, the DNA is TGCGCCAGCAGCCAACTTCCGGAAGGAGGTTACGAGCAGTACTTC. Protein product: CASSQLPEGGYEQYF.

The sample holds one count of this clone. The chain employs TRBV2 and TRBJ1-2; D not certain. Trimming shortened V by 8 bases and J by 7 bases, and 11 bases separated the two germline ends. CDR1 and CDR2 from the germline V gene are SNHLY and FYNNEI. CDR3 length: 11 amino acids. In DNA, the CDR3 is TGTGCCAGCCGAAGTGAGACTGGCTACACCTTC. Amino acids: CASRSETGYTF.

Here the CDR3 DNA reads TGTGCCAGCAGCGAGGAGGGACTAGCCAAAAACATTCAGTACTTC. Its translation is CASSEEGLAKNIQYF. The V and J genes are TRBV9 and TRBJ2-4, with D maybe TRBD2 (6 bases). The ends were cut back, 3 bases at V and 0 bases at J, with 10 bases in the middle. The CDR3 length is 15 residues. CDR1 SGDLS and CDR2 YYNGEE come from the germline V gene.

The chain carries TRBV5-6 and TRBJ2-1; D is unclear. CDR1 is SGHDT, CDR2 YYEEEE, per germline. The CDR3 is 12 amino acids. The V end lost 2 bases, the J end lost 6 bases, and 6 bases lay between the germline ends. CDR3 residues: CASSLGPNEQFF. In nucleotides, the CDR3 is TGTGCCAGCAGCTTAGGGCCCAATGAGCAGTTCTTC.

V gene TRBV4-3 combines with J gene TRBJ2-2; D remains unclear. The V gene's germline CDR1 is LGHNA and CDR2 YSLEER. The CDR3 has 14 amino acids. Trimming removed 0 bases at V and 6 bases at J, with 8 bases between. Written as DNA, the CDR3 is TGCGCCAGCAGCCAAGACAGGTATTCCGGGGAGCTGTTTTTT. This translates into CASSQDRYSGELFF.

V is TRBV27 and J is TRBJ1-4, with TRBD1 matching over 8 bases. The J segment lost 11 bases and the V segment lost 5 bases, leaving 7 bases of the junction unmatched. CDR1 is MNHEY and CDR2 is SMNVEV in the germline V gene (reference sequence). CDR3 length equals 13 residues. The CDR3 region has the DNA TGTGCCAGCAGTGAAGGACAGGGCGACAAACTGTTTTTT. It codes for CASSEGQGDKLFF.

The chain has TRBV4-1 and TRBJ2-7; tentatively, D is TRBD1 (6 bases). Trimming removed 0 bases from V and 2 bases from J, with 11 bases in between. Germline-derived CDR1 and CDR2 are MGHRA and YSYEKL. The CDR3 spans 15 residues. Here the CDR3 reads CASSQDGAGAYEQYF. For the CDR3, the DNA is TGCGCCAGCAGCCAAGATGGGGCAGGGGCCTACGAGCAGTACTTC.